This T cell receptor beta chain derives from a study of T cells expressing NK-cell markers. The CDR3 loop spans 14 amino acids. Germline CDR1 reads MNHEY; CDR2 reads SVGEGT. One entry per CDR3 protein, without DNA, is what TCRdb gives after re-calling the 5' RACE reads. This sample's table has more than 400,000 distinct CDR3 sequences. The sample was blood T cells: a sorted CD56 or NKG2C T cell subset, CD4+ or CD8+ T cells, or bulk PBMC T cells (not recorded which). This chain links TRBV6-2 or TRBV6-3 with TRBJ2-3; TCRdb's assignment of TRBD1 cannot be checked, as there is no DNA. The sequence derives from a woman aged 18-69 years in good health. The CDR3 spells CASTQWGSTDTQYF.